The entry below gives a single T cell receptor (beta chain) sequence along with its context. The sample comes from a study of cytomegalovirus exposure and HLA in healthy donors. The primer mix had 60 Vbeta and 13 Jbeta primers. Original data processing: A follow-up analysis tallied tens of millions of unique TCR beta chains, 9 million to 11 million shared. Measured with immunoSEQ multiplex PCR; TCRdb has only the in-frame clones, and not every one. V, J and clone size are taken as reported in that table, and D and trimming were inferred from the DNA itself. Here the sample spans 150,000 to 200,000 clones, roughly 80% being singletons. Germline assignment: CDR1 SGDLS and CDR2 YYNGEE. The CDR3 extends over 15 amino acids. The junction had 6 bases not matched to a gene; V was cut back by 4 bases and J by 2 bases.

The chain carries TRBV9 and TRBJ1-2; 9 nucleotides align to TRBD1. The sequencing input was PBMCs. This receptor was taken from a woman between 25 and 40 years old in good health and CMV-seronegative. The CDR3 region has the DNA TGTGCCAGCAGCCTGGGACAGGGAGGGAACTATGGCTACACCTTC. This codes for CASSLGQGGNYGYTF.